This T cell receptor beta chain emerged from a study of blood T cells in healthy people across ages. With a J-beta primer mix and a sample-barcoded 5' primer, a second PCR ran roughly 6 to 12 cycles. In TCRdb, the 5' RACE reads were re-called with MiXCR into one record per CDR3 protein. The table has more than 900,000 distinct CDR3 sequences, just under 30% seen once. This sample also appeared in a second study, on T cells of mothers and their children. That study reports: All extracted RNA went into cDNA synthesis, about 1.4 ug per 15 ul.

The sequencing input was blood. The TCR sequence derives from a woman between 40 and 50 years old in good health.

CDR3 amino acids: CASSQGDRGGPQHF. The DNA for the CDR3 is TGTGCCAGCAGCCAAGGGGATAGGGGTGGGCCCCAGCATTTT. The chain couples TRBV3-1 to TRBJ1-5, with D possibly TRBD1 on 5 matching bases. The ends were cut back, 1 base at V and 9 bases at J, with 13 bases in the middle. There are 14 residues in the CDR3. From germline, CDR1 is LGHDT and CDR2 YNNKEL (reference sequence). Variable domain in full (rest from reference TRBV3-1 and TRBJ1-5): DTAVSQTPKYLVTQMGNDKSIKCEQNLGHDTMYWYKQDSKKFLKIMFSYNNKELIINETVPNRFSPKSPDKAHLNLHINSLELGDSAVYFCASSQGDRGGPQHFGDGTRLSIL.